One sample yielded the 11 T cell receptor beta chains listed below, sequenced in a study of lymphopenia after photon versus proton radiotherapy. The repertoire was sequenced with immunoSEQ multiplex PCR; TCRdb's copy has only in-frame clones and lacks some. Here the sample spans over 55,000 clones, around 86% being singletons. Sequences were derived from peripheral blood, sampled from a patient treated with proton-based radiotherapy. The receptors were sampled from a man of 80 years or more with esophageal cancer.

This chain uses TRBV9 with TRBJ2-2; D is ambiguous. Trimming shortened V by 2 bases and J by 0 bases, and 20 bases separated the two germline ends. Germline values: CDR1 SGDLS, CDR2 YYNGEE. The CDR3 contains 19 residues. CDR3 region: CASSVHQSASPTNTGELFF. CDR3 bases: TGTGCCAGCAGCGTCCACCAATCTGCTTCACCAACGAACACCGGGGAGCTGTTTTTT.

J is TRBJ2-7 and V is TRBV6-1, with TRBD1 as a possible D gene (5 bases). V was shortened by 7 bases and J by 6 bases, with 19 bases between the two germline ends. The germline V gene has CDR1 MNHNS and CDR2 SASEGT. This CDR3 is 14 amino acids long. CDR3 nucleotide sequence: TGTGCCAGCAAGGGATCAGTGTGGGGCGGCGAGCAGTACTTC. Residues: CASKGSVWGGEQYF.

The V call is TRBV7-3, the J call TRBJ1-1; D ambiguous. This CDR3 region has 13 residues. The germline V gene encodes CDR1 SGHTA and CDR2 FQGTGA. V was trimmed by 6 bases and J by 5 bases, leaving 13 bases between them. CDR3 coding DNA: TGTGCCAGCAGTCTGGGGAGTGGAACTGAAGCTTTCTTT. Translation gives CASSLGSGTEAFF.

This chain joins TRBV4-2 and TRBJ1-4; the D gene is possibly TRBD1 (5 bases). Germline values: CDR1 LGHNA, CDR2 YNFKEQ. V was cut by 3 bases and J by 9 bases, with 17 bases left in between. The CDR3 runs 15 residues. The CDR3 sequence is CASSHPSPSGQKLFF. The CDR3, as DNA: TGTGCCAGCAGCCACCCTTCTCCCTCGGGGCAAAAACTGTTTTTT.

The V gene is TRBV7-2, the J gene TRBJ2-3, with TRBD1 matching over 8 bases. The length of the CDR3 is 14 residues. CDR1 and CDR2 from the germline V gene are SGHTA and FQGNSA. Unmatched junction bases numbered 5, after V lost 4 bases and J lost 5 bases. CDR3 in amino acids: CASSSGQGLDTQYF. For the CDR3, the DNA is TGTGCCAGCAGCTCCGGACAGGGTCTAGATACGCAGTATTTT.

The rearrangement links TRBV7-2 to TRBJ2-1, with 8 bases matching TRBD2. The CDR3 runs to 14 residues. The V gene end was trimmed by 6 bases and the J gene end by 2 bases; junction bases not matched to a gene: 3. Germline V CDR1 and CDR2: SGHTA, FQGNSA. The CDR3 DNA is TGTGCCAGCAGTTTGACTAGCGCCTACAATGAGCAGTTCTTC. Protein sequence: CASSLTSAYNEQFF. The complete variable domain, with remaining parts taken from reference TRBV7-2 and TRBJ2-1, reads GAGVSQSPSNKVTEKGKDVELRCDPISGHTALYWYRQSLGQGLEFLIYFQGNSAPDKSGLPSDRFSAERTGGSVSTLTIQRTQQEDSAVYLCASSLTSAYNEQFFGPGTRLTVL.

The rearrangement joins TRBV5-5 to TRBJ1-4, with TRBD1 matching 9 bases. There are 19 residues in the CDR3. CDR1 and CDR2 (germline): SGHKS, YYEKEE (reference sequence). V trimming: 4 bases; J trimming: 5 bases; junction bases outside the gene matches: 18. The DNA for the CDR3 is TGTGCCAGCAGCAACAGGGGGCCACCAACCCGCACAAAGAATGAAAAACTGTTTTTT. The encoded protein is CASSNRGPPTRTKNEKLFF.

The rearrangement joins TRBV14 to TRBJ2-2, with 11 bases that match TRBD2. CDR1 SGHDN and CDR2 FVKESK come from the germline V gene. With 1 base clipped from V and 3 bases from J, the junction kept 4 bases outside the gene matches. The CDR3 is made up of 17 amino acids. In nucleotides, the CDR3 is TGTGCCAGCAGCCAAGGGGCACTAGCGGGAGACACCGGGGAGCTGTTTTTT. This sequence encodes CASSQGALAGDTGELFF.

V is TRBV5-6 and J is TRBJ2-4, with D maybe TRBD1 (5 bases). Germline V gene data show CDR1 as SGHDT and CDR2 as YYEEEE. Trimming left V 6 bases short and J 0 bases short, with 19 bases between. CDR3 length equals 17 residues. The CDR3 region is CASNSLPRTKAKNIQYF. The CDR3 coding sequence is TGTGCCAGCAACTCCTTACCCCGGACAAAAGCCAAAAACATTCAGTACTTC.

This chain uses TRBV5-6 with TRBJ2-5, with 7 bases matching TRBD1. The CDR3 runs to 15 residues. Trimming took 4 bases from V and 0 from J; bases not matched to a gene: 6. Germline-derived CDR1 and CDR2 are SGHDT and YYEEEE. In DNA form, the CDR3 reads TGTGCCAGCAGCCTGACAGGGACGTACCAAGAGACCCAGTACTTC. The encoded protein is CASSLTGTYQETQYF.

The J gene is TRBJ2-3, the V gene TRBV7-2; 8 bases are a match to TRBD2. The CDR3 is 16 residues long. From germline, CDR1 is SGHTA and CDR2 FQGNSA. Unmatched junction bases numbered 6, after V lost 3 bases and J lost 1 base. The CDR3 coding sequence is TGTGCCAGCAGCTTGGGGGCGGGGGGCCGCACAGATACGCAGTATTTT. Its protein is CASSLGAGGRTDTQYF.